This is a list of T cell receptor beta chains from one sample in a study of blood T cell repertoires in COVID-19. Assay: immunoSEQ multiplex PCR; the TCRdb copy retains only in-frame clones and omits some. The sample yields fewer than 200,000 clones, 85% seen once. The sequenced sample consisted of peripheral blood. The receptors come from a human donor with acute or convalescent COVID-19. The donor label of this sample is uncertain. Each CDR3 is given with its conserved first and last residue. D genes are given only for firm matches. Rows give clone size only sometimes, using once, few, many, or a class for an expanded clone.

CDR3aa: CASSMRQGSAEAFF
CDR3nt: TGTGCCAGCAGCATGAGACAGGGAAGCGCTGAAGCTTTCTTT
d_gene: TRBD1
abundance: few
j_gene: TRBJ1-1
v_gene: TRBV7-9

CDR3aa: CASSLVGGSGANVLTF
CDR3nt: TGTGCCAGCAGCTTAGTAGGAGGTTCTGGGGCCAACGTCCTGACTTTC
d_gene: -
abundance: once
j_gene: TRBJ2-6
v_gene: TRBV11-2

CDR3aa: CASSPQTGDSVYEQYF
CDR3nt: TGTGCCAGCAGCCCACAGACTGGGGACAGTGTCTACGAGCAGTACTTC
d_gene: TRBD1
abundance: -
j_gene: TRBJ2-7
v_gene: TRBV7-6

CDR3aa: CASSVDRYGYTF
CDR3nt: TGTGCCAGCAGCGTGGACAGATATGGCTACACCTTC
d_gene: -
abundance: -
j_gene: TRBJ1-2
v_gene: TRBV12-1

CDR3aa: CASSPQSTDTQYF
CDR3nt: TGTGCCAGCAGCCCTCAGAGCACAGATACGCAGTATTTT
d_gene: -
abundance: -
j_gene: TRBJ2-3
v_gene: TRBV13

CDR3aa: CASSFHGPPKETQYF
CDR3nt: TGTGCCAGCAGCTTCCATGGCCCGCCCAAAGAGACCCAGTACTTC
d_gene: -
abundance: -
j_gene: TRBJ2-5
v_gene: TRBV7-2

CDR3aa: CASTYSYEQYF
CDR3nt: TGTGCCAGCACCTATTCCTACGAGCAGTACTTC
d_gene: -
abundance: -
j_gene: TRBJ2-7
v_gene: TRBV6-5

CDR3aa: CASSLIQGTVEAFF
CDR3nt: TGTGCCAGCAGCTTAATACAGGGTACGGTTGAAGCTTTCTTT
d_gene: -
abundance: -
j_gene: TRBJ1-1
v_gene: TRBV11-1

CDR3aa: CASSYMALNQPQHF
CDR3nt: TGTGCCAGCAGCTACATGGCATTAAATCAGCCCCAGCATTTT
d_gene: -
abundance: -
j_gene: TRBJ1-5
v_gene: TRBV5-6

CDR3aa: CASRRDWGNTGELFF
CDR3nt: TGTGCCAGTAGACGGGACTGGGGTAACACCGGGGAGCTGTTTTTT
d_gene: -
abundance: -
j_gene: TRBJ2-2
v_gene: TRBV19

CDR3aa: CASSTRYGRGGYTF
CDR3nt: TGTGCCAGCAGCACCCGATACGGGCGGGGTGGCTACACCTTC
d_gene: -
abundance: -
j_gene: TRBJ1-2
v_gene: TRBV7-2

CDR3aa: CASSRTGLLLF
CDR3nt: TGTGCCAGCAGCCGGACAGGCCTGTTGCTATTT
d_gene: TRBD1
abundance: -
j_gene: TRBJ1-6
v_gene: TRBV28

CDR3aa: CASSNRDRGFINLYEQYF
CDR3nt: TGTGCCAGCAGCAACCGGGACAGGGGCTTCATAAACCTCTACGAGCAGTACTTC
d_gene: -
abundance: -
j_gene: TRBJ2-7
v_gene: TRBV21-1

CDR3aa: CASSQVGKTGGEKLFF
CDR3nt: TGTGCCAGCAGCCAAGTTGGAAAAACGGGCGGGGAAAAACTGTTTTTT
d_gene: -
abundance: -
j_gene: TRBJ1-4
v_gene: TRBV3-1/TRBV3-2

CDR3aa: CASSGGLHNQPQHF
CDR3nt: TGTGCCAGCAGCGGCGGGCTTCACAATCAGCCCCAGCATTTT
d_gene: -
abundance: -
j_gene: TRBJ1-5
v_gene: TRBV5-5

CDR3aa: CASSPLAGGPTKETQYF
CDR3nt: TGTGCCAGTAGTCCACTAGCGGGGGGCCCGACAAAAGAGACCCAGTACTTC
d_gene: TRBD2
abundance: -
j_gene: TRBJ2-5
v_gene: TRBV19

CDR3aa: CASSSSDRASNQPQHF
CDR3nt: TGTGCCAGCAGCTCATCCGACAGGGCCAGCAATCAGCCCCAGCATTTT
d_gene: TRBD1
abundance: -
j_gene: TRBJ1-5
v_gene: TRBV4-2